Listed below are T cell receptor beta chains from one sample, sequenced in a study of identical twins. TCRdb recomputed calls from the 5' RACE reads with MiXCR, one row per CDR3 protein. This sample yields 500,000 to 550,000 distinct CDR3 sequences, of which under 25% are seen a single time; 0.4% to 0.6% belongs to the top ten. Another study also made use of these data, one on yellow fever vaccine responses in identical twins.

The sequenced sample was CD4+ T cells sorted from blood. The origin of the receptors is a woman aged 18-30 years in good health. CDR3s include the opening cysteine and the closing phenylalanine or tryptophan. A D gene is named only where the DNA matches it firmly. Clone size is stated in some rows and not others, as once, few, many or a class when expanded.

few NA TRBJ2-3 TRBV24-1 TGTGCCACCAGTGTGGAAGGTTTTTCTAGCACAGATACGCAGTATTTT CATSVEGFSSTDTQYF
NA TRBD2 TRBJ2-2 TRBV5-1 TGCGCCAGCAGCTTACGGACTAGCGGGGCCGGGGAGCTGTTTTTT CASSLRTSGAGELFF
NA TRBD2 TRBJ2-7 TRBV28 TGTGCCAGCAGTACTCCACTAGCGGGAGGGCGCTACGAGCAGTACTTC CASSTPLAGGRYEQYF
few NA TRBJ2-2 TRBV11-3 TGTGCCAGCAGCTCTGGTTATCCTTCCGGGGAGCTGTTTTTT CASSSGYPSGELFF
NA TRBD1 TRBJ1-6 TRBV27 TGTGCCAGCAGTCGGGACAGTAGTAAGACCTCCTATAATTCACCCCTCCACTTT CASSRDSSKTSYNSPLHF
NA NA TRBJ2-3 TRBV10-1 TGCGCCAGCAGTGAGGACAACAGGGAGGCAGATACGCAGTATTTT CASSEDNREADTQYF
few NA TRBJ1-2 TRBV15 TGTGCCACCAGCAGACCGGACATCAATGGCTACACCTTC CATSRPDINGYTF
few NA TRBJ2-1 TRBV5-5 TGTGCCAGCAGCTTGGCCAGTTGGCCCTACAATGAGCAGTTCTTC CASSLASWPYNEQFF
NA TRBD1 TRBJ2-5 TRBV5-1 TGCGCCAGCAGCCCTACAGGGGGCGAAGTGGAGACCCAGTACTTC CASSPTGGEVETQYF
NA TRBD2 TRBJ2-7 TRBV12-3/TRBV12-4 TGTGCCAGCAGTTTGCAAGCGGGAGGGGGGTACGAGCAGTACTTC CASSLQAGGGYEQYF
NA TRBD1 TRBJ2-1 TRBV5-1 TGCGCCAGCTCACAGGACAGGGCACCCAATGAGCAGTTCTTC CASSQDRAPNEQFF
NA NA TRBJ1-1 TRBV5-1 TGCGCCAGCAGCCGGTCAGAGAACACTGAAGCTTTCTTT CASSRSENTEAFF
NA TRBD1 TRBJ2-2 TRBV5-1 TGCGCCAGCAGCTTACCGGGACAGGGGGCGCCGGGCACCGGGGAGCTGTTTTTT CASSLPGQGAPGTGELFF
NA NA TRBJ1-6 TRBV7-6 TGTGCCAGCAGCTCAACAACGGCGAATAATTCACCCCTCCACTTT CASSSTTANNSPLHF
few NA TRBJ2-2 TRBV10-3 TGTGCCATCAGTGAATCTGCGGGGCGCACCGGGGAGCTGTTTTTT CAISESAGRTGELFF
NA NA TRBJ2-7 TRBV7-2 TGTGCCAGCAGGACGTTGGGTGAGGGCCTTTACGAGCAGTACTTC CASRTLGEGLYEQYF
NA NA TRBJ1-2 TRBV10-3 TGTGCCATCAGTGTAGACCGGGGGTATGGCTACACCTTC CAISVDRGYGYTF
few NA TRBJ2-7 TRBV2 TGTGCCAGCAGACTTGCCATTGGGGAGCAGTACTTC CASRLAIGEQYF
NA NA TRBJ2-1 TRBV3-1 TGTGCCAGCAGCCACCTCCGGGTCAACTCCTACAATGAGCAGTTCTTC CASSHLRVNSYNEQFF
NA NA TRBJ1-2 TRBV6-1 TGTGCCAGCAGCCCTACCTCCGGATTAGCTAACTATGGCTACACCTTC CASSPTSGLANYGYTF
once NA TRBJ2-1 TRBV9 TGTGCCAGCAGCGTAGGGCAGAAGCATTCCAATGAGCAGTTCTTC CASSVGQKHSNEQFF
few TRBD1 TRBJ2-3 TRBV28 TGTGCCAGCCTACAGGGGATCCCTAATACGCAGTATTTT CASLQGIPNTQYF
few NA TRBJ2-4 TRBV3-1 TGTGCCAGCAGCCAAGGGGCCGAAACCGGGGTAGCCAAAAACATTCAGTACTTC CASSQGAETGVAKNIQYF
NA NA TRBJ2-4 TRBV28 TGTGCCAGCAGTTTTACGGCAGGGCGAAACATTCAGTACTTC CASSFTAGRNIQYF
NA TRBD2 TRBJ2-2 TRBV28 TGTGCCAGCAGACTCTCCGGGACTAAGCCCGGTCGTAACGGGGAGCTGTTTTTT CASRLSGTKPGRNGELFF
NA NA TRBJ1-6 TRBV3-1 TGTGCCAGCAGCCTCCACCGGTCACCCCTCCACTTT CASSLHRSPLHF
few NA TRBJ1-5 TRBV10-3 TGTGCCATCAGTGAGGGGGATAGCAATCAGCCCCAGCATTTT CAISEGDSNQPQHF
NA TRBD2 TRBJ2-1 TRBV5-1 TGCGCCAGCAGCTTGGGGACTAGCAGCCGCAATGAGCAGTTCTTC CASSLGTSSRNEQFF
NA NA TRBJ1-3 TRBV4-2 TGTGCCAGCAGCCAAGATTGGTACTCTGGAAACACCATATATTTT CASSQDWYSGNTIYF
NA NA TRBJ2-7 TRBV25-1 TGTGCCAGCAGTGAATATGGCCCCCACCAAGGCGAGCAGTACTTC CASSEYGPHQGEQYF
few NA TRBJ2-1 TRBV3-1 TGTGCCAGCAGCCCCTTAGGCAGTGAGCAGTTCTTC CASSPLGSEQFF
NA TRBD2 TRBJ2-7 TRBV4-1 TGCGCCAGCACCTCATCACTAGCGGGAGGTTACGAGCAGTACTTC CASTSSLAGGYEQYF
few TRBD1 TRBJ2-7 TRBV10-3 TGTGCCATCAGTGAATGGGACAGGGGGCAAGAGCAGTACTTC CAISEWDRGQEQYF
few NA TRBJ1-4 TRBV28 TGTGCCAGCAGCCCACGGGGGGTGAGGGGTGAAAAACTGTTTTTT CASSPRGVRGEKLFF
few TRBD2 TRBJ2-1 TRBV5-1 TGCGCCAGCAGCTTGGACGGTAGGACTAGCGGGATTTCTAATGAGCAGTTCTTC CASSLDGRTSGISNEQFF
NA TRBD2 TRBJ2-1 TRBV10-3 TGTGCCATTGGCTTAGCGGGAGGGCCGTACAATGAGCAGTTCTTC CAIGLAGGPYNEQFF
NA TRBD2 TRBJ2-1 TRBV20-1 TGCAGTGCCCCCCTGAGCGGGAGTCCGCAGTTCTTC CSAPLSGSPQFF
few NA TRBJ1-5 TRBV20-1 TGCAGTGGGGGGGGTGATGGCAATCAGCCCCAGCATTTT CSGGGDGNQPQHF
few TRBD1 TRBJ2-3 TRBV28 TGTGCCAGCAAACAGGGGGAAACCGTGGGTACAGATACGCAGTATTTT CASKQGETVGTDTQYF
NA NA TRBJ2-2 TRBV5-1 TGCGCCAGCAGAATTGCGTGGAACACCGGGGAGCTGTTTTTT CASRIAWNTGELFF